The present T cell receptor (beta chain) was sequenced within a study of cytomegalovirus exposure and HLA in healthy donors. This CDR3 region has 17 residues. The germline gives CDR1 MGHRA, CDR2 YSYEKL. V lost 2 bases to trimming and J lost 5 bases; unmatched junction nucleotides: 14. A multiplex PCR was run with 60 Vbeta primers and 13 Jbeta primers. Some clones are missing from TCRdb's copy, which holds only in-frame ones; the method was immunoSEQ multiplex PCR. The data contain roughly 160,000 clones, roughly 80% of them singletons. The sequenced material came from PBMCs. The TCR comes from a woman between 35 and 50 years old in good health and CMV-seropositive. This chain joins TRBV4-1 and TRBJ1-2; TRBD1 agrees at 7 bases. CDR3 sequence: CASSQSQTTGFDYGYTF. The CDR3 region has the DNA TGCGCCAGCAGCCAATCGCAAACGACAGGGTTTGATTATGGCTACACCTTC.